The clone carrying this T cell receptor (beta chain) has ten or more counts. What it binds is not known. TCRdb analysed the PCR reads with MiXCR anew, one entry per CDR3 protein. Of about half a million distinct CDR3 sequences detected, 20% to 25% appear once; the ten largest clones hold 0.65% to 0.95%. The data are from a study of molecular identifiers for immune sequencing clone quantification. Whole-study findings and limits: The sizes of highly expanded clones could be underestimated when identical TCR molecules share a barcode. Effector cells had over 99% of their molecules in clones above 20 RNA copies, while naive cells had under 1%.

A CD8+CD4-CCR7+CD45RA+ gate was used to sort naive CD8 T cells. The sequencing input was naive CD8+ T cells from blood, with Jurkat cell RNA spiked in. Regarding subset: FACS-sorted CD8+CD4-CCR7+CD45RA+ naive T cells. The sequence came from a human donor in good health. Some libraries in this study had Jurkat cell RNA spiked in.

The CDR3 DNA follows: TGTGCCAGCAGCTTATTCGGGACAGGGTTTGCTGAAGCTTTCTTT. Residues: CASSLFGTGFAEAFF. The chain is built from TRBV7-9 and TRBJ1-1; 9 bases agree with TRBD1. Germline CDR1 is SEHNR and CDR2 is FQNEAQ (reference sequence). Germline trimming cut 2 bases from V and 6 bases from J; bases unmatched to any gene: 7. The CDR3 runs 15 residues.